This TCR beta chain was recorded in a study of T cells in Graves' hyperthyroidism and ophthalmopathy. This clonotype was detected many times. Germline V gene sequence: CDR1 DFQATT, CDR2 SNEGSKA (reference sequence). V lost 5 bases to trimming and J lost 5 bases; unmatched junction nucleotides: 15. There are 16 residues in the CDR3. From RNA transcripts, TCR beta CDR3 regions were amplified. First-round RT-PCR of the TCR CDR3 relied on the HTBI primer set. TCRdb re-called the multiplex PCR reads through MiXCR, storing one row per CDR3 protein. The table records about 570,000 distinct CDR3 sequences, more than 45% of them present only once.

The chain links TRBV20-1 to TRBJ2-3; 8 bases align to TRBD2. The sequenced sample was peripheral blood or thyroid tissue (not recorded which). The TCR originated in an adult woman with Graves' disease, either hyperthyroidism or ophthalmopathy (not recorded which). In DNA form, the CDR3 reads TGCAGTGCTCATTCTATCTCAGCGGGAGTGGTAGATACGCAGTATTTT. It encodes CSAHSISAGVVDTQYF.